The 29 T cell receptor beta chains listed next were all sequenced from one sample in a study of T cell responses to AZD1222 COVID-19 vaccine. The table came from immunoSEQ multiplex PCR; TCRdb's copy has only in-frame clones and leaves some out. The table lists under 150,000 clones, 75% to 90% of them singletons. Specimen: peripheral blood, collected on day 0 of MenACWY control vaccination. These receptors came from an adult in good health.

This clone has just one count. J is TRBJ1-3 and V is TRBV6-5; D not resolved. CDR1 MNHEY and CDR2 SVGAGI come from the germline V gene. The V end was cut by 6 bases, the J end by 0 bases, with 6 bases between. The CDR3 contains 13 residues. The CDR3 DNA reads TGTGCCAGCAGAGCGGGCTCTGGAAACACCATATATTTT. It yields the protein CASRAGSGNTIYF.

The chain employs TRBV6-1 and TRBJ1-5; D not resolved. The CDR3 consists of 15 residues. CDR1 MNHNS and CDR2 SASEGT come from the germline V gene. Deletions cut 7 bases from V and 0 bases from J, with 13 bases between. The DNA of the CDR3 is TGTGCCAGCACTGTCGAGGCCTATAGCAATCAGCCCCAGCATTTT. Protein: CASTVEAYSNQPQHF.

The chain couples TRBV25-1 to TRBJ1-5, with D unresolved. Germline V lookup: CDR1 MGHDK, CDR2 SYGVNS. This CDR3 has 13 residues. V lost 3 bases, J lost 5 bases, and 8 bases lay in between. The CDR3 coding sequence is TGTGCCAGCAGTGAGCCAGAGGATCAGCCCCAGCATTTT. Encoded protein: CASSEPEDQPQHF.

This clone was recorded once. The chain joins TRBV11-3 to TRBJ2-3; either TRBD1 or TRBD2 may supply D (5 bases each). Germline V CDR1 and CDR2: SGHNT, YENEEA. The CDR3 has 14 amino acids. Trimming pared 5 bases from V and 6 bases from J, leaving 15 bases between. CDR3 DNA: TGTGCCAGCAGCCGAGCTGGGGGTTATGATACGCAGTATTTT. Translating it yields CASSRAGGYDTQYF.

The J gene is TRBJ1-5, the V gene TRBV6-1; D perhaps matches TRBD1 (5 bases). The CDR3 is 15 residues long. The germline gives CDR1 MNHNS, CDR2 SASEGT. Trimming pared 2 bases from V and 3 bases from J, leaving 11 bases between. CDR3 in amino acids: CASSEKIGANQPQHF. The DNA of the CDR3 is TGTGCCAGCAGTGAAAAGATAGGGGCCAATCAGCCCCAGCATTTT.

The V and J genes are TRBV6-5 and TRBJ1-1, with D perhaps TRBD1 (5 bases). The CDR3 has 15 residues. V gave up 5 bases and J gave up 3 bases, with 16 bases separating them. CDR1 is MNHEY, CDR2 SVGAGI, per germline. The CDR3 loop reads CASSLGPAGHTEAFF. DNA of the CDR3: TGTGCCAGCAGTCTAGGCCCCGCGGGGCACACTGAAGCTTTCTTT.

The chain has TRBV6-5 and TRBJ2-4; 11 nucleotides agree with TRBD2. The CDR3 totals 15 residues. CDR1 and CDR2 (germline): MNHEY, SVGAGI. V lost 8 bases, J lost 7 bases, and 10 bases stayed unmatched. Written as DNA, the CDR3 is TGTGCCAGCGGTCTAGCGGGGGGAGATTTGAACATTCAGTACTTC. Its protein product is CASGLAGGDLNIQYF.

The V and J genes are TRBV27 and TRBJ1-6, with 8 bases matching TRBD1. The germline V gene has CDR1 MNHEY and CDR2 SMNVEV (reference sequence). J gave up 9 bases and V 10 bases, and 8 bases lay outside the gene matches. This CDR3 spans 13 amino acids. CDR3 DNA: TGTGCCACCCGGACAGGGTTCGGTTCACCCCTCCACTTT. Translated, it gives CATRTGFGSPLHF.

This clone was seen ten or more times. Written as DNA, the CDR3 is TGTGCCACCAGCCCTACAGGGGGGACGGACTATGGCTACACCTTC. It yields the protein CATSPTGGTDYGYTF. The V and J genes are TRBV15 and TRBJ1-2; TRBD1 agrees at 8 bases. Germline lookup yields CDR1 LNHNV and CDR2 YYDKDF (reference sequence). The CDR3 consists of 15 residues. Unmatched junction bases numbered 8, after V lost 5 bases and J lost 3 bases.

The chain uses TRBV9 and TRBJ1-5; TRBD1 agrees at 10 bases. With V trimmed by 3 bases and J by 4 bases, 4 bases remained unmatched. Germline-derived CDR1 and CDR2 are SGDLS and YYNGEE. The CDR3 has 15 amino acids. In DNA form, the CDR3 reads TGTGCCAGCAGCGCCGGACAGGGGGTTAATCAGCCCCAGCATTTT. Protein product: CASSAGQGVNQPQHF.

The J gene is TRBJ2-5, the V gene TRBV1. TRBV1 constitutes a pseudogene. The CDR3 totals 13 residues. CDR3 sequence: CTSSRPRPETQYF. The CDR3 nucleotides read TGCACCAGCAGCCGACCACGCCCAGAGACCCAGTACTTC.

The chain employs TRBV9 and TRBJ2-2; TRBD2 matches at 10 bases. CDR3 size: 17 residues. Unmatched junction bases numbered 10, after V lost 4 bases and J lost 4 bases. The germline V gene has CDR1 SGDLS and CDR2 YYNGEE. As DNA, the CDR3 is TGTGCCAGCAGCACGCTCAGCGGGGGGGGAGGCACCGGGGAGCTGTTTTTT. Translation: CASSTLSGGGGTGELFF.

DNA of the CDR3: TGTGCCAGCTCCCGTGAGCGGTCCTACAATGAGCAGTTCTTC. Translating gives CASSRERSYNEQFF. The chain links TRBV6-5 to TRBJ2-1, with D possibly matching TRBD2 (5 bases). The V end was cut by 8 bases, the J end by 1 base, with 12 bases between. The CDR3 extends over 14 amino acids. Germline CDR1 and CDR2: MNHEY and SVGAGI.

The rearrangement links TRBV10-3 to TRBJ2-1; TRBD2 matches 11 bases. This CDR3 comprises 15 residues. The junction had 6 bases not matched to a gene; V was cut back by 2 bases and J by 9 bases. Germline V gene data show CDR1 as ENHRY and CDR2 as SYGVKD. The CDR3 region is CAISEPVSGGAEQFF. The CDR3 DNA is TGTGCCATCAGTGAGCCCGTTAGCGGGGGGGCTGAGCAGTTCTTC.

V usage is TRBV7-2 and J usage is TRBJ1-2; the match to TRBD1 covers 9 bases. The germline gives CDR1 SGHTA, CDR2 FQGNSA. V gave up 2 bases and J gave up 4 bases; unmatched junction bases: 2. CDR3 length: 14 amino acids. The CDR3, as DNA: TGTGCCAGCAGCTTAATGGGACAGGGCTATGGCTACACCTTC. Its translation: CASSLMGQGYGYTF.

This chain connects TRBV28 to TRBJ2-3, with 7 bases identical to TRBD2. The CDR3 has 18 amino acids. V trimming: 5 bases; J trimming: 4 bases; junction bases outside the gene matches: 18. CDR1 is MDHEN, CDR2 SYDVKM, per germline. The CDR3 region has the DNA TGTGCCAGCAGTCCGCACGGGGTCGGGCGGGGGTATGCAGATACGCAGTATTTT. This encodes CASSPHGVGRGYADTQYF.

V is TRBV27 and J is TRBJ1-2; 11 nucleotides match TRBD1. Germline V lookup: CDR1 MNHEY, CDR2 SMNVEV (reference sequence). The CDR3 totals 14 residues. With V trimmed by 4 bases and J by 7 bases, 5 bases remained unmatched. CDR3 sequence (DNA): TGTGCCAGCAGTTCTGGACAGGGGGCTTTTGGCTACACCTTC. Translating it yields CASSSGQGAFGYTF.

The chain is built from TRBV7-9 and TRBJ1-1; D is undetermined. Trimming pared 3 bases from V and 8 bases from J, leaving 16 bases between. Germline CDR1 and CDR2: SEHNR and FQNEAQ (reference sequence). The CDR3 spans 14 residues. The CDR3 DNA sequence: TGTGCCAGCAGCTTTAGAAACCCAAGCAACGAAGCTTTCTTT. Its translation is CASSFRNPSNEAFF.

The rearrangement joins TRBV28 to TRBJ1-5; D uncertain. V lost 4 bases to trimming and J lost 2 bases, with 15 bases between them. CDR1 is MDHEN, CDR2 SYDVKM, per germline. The CDR3 length is 16 residues. CDR3 amino acids: CASSSIRSSGNQPQHF. The CDR3, as DNA: TGTGCCAGCAGTTCCATTAGGAGCAGCGGCAATCAGCCCCAGCATTTT.

The chain couples TRBV24-1 to TRBJ2-2, with TRBD2 matching 11 bases. Looked up from germline, CDR1 is KGHDR and CDR2 is SFDVKD. J was trimmed by 4 bases and V by 0 bases; bases with no gene match: 6. CDR3 size: 18 residues. The CDR3 sequence: CATSDLNRGTSGTGELFF. Here the CDR3 DNA reads TGTGCCACCAGTGATTTGAATCGTGGGACTAGCGGCACCGGGGAGCTGTTTTTT.

The CDR3: CASSLGLGTQYF. For the CDR3, the DNA is TGTGCCAGCAGCCTCGGACTTGGGACCCAGTACTTC. V gene TRBV5-8 combines with J gene TRBJ2-5, with D possibly matching TRBD2 (5 bases). Germline CDR1 is SGHTS and CDR2 is YDEGEE. V gave up 4 bases and J gave up 7 bases, with 11 bases separating them. The CDR3 length is 12 residues.

The chain has TRBV6-5 and TRBJ2-7; D is ambiguous. Germline V gene lookup returns CDR1 MNHEY and CDR2 SVGAGI. Trimming shortened V by 4 bases and J by 2 bases, and 12 bases separated the two germline ends. The CDR3 runs 14 residues. CDR3 bases: TGTGCCAGCAGTTTTGAACCGAACCCCTACGAGCAGTACGTC. This codes for CASSFEPNPYEQYV.

V usage is TRBV6-6 and J usage is TRBJ2-5; D is perhaps TRBD1 (6 bases). Trimming stripped 5 bases from V and 4 bases from J, with 14 bases between. CDR3 length: 14 residues. Germline V gene lookup returns CDR1 MNHNY and CDR2 SVGAGI (reference sequence). The CDR3 spells CASSHLTGSETQYF. The CDR3 DNA reads TGTGCCAGCAGTCACCTAACAGGGTCAGAGACCCAGTACTTC.

This clone was recorded only once. The V gene is TRBV13, the J gene TRBJ1-2; D ambiguous. The CDR3 length is 15 residues. In germline, CDR1 is PRHDT, CDR2 FYEKMQ (reference sequence). Trimming took off 7 bases at V and 0 bases at J, with 15 bases between the two ends. The CDR3 spells CASTPGVRANYGYTF. The DNA for the CDR3 is TGTGCCAGCACCCCCGGGGTTCGGGCTAACTATGGCTACACCTTC. Combining the CDR3 with reference TRBV13 and TRBJ1-2 gives the whole variable domain AAGVIQSPRHLIKEKRETATLKCYPIPRHDTVYWYQQGPGQDPQFLISFYEKMQSDKGSIPDRFSAQQFSDYHSELNMSSLELGDSALYFCASTPGVRANYGYTFGSGTRLTVV.

V is TRBV7-9 and J is TRBJ1-4; D perhaps matches TRBD1 (5 bases). Trimming took 5 bases from V and 8 from J, leaving 12 bases between them. Germline CDR1 reads SEHNR; CDR2 reads FQNEAQ (reference sequence). The CDR3 has 13 residues. The CDR3 bases are TGTGCCAGCAGCGGCCGGGACCTAGAAAAACTGTTTTTT. This translates into CASSGRDLEKLFF. Supplemented by reference TRBV7-9 and TRBJ1-4, the full variable domain reads DTGVSQNPRHKITKRGQNVTFRCDPISEHNRLYWYRQTLGQGPEFLTYFQNEAQLEKSRLLSDRFSAERPKGSFSTLEIQRTEQGDSAMYLCASSGRDLEKLFFGSGTQLSVL.

The rearrangement joins TRBV19 to TRBJ2-2; D call uncertain. V shed 3 bases and J shed 4 bases, with 6 bases lying between them. There are 13 residues in the CDR3. Germline CDR1 is LNHDA and CDR2 is SQIVND (reference sequence). The CDR3: CASSMSGTGELFF. The CDR3 DNA reads TGTGCCAGTAGTATGTCTGGCACCGGGGAGCTGTTTTTT.

In this sample, this clone turned up a few times. A much larger clone lies a single base off, so this may be a read error. This sample also contains other DNA sequences that code for the same CDR3. This chain joins TRBV11-2 and TRBJ1-2; weak D call: TRBD1 (6 bases). CDR1 is SGHAT and CDR2 is FQNNGV in the germline V gene. Trimming cost V 5 bases and J 2 bases, with 9 bases left between them. CDR3 length equals 13 residues. The CDR3 reads CASSPTGNYGYTF. The CDR3, as DNA: TGTGCCAGCAGCCCGACAGGCAACTATGGCTACACCTTC.

The V and J genes are TRBV2 and TRBJ2-1, with D perhaps TRBD2 (7 bases). Trimming stripped 7 bases from V and 2 bases from J, with 9 bases between. This CDR3 has 13 residues. Germline V gene data show CDR1 as SNHLY and CDR2 as FYNNEI. In DNA form, the CDR3 reads TGTGCCAGCACGGGGGGCCCCTACAATGAGCAGTTCTTC. Residues: CASTGGPYNEQFF.

The J gene is TRBJ1-1, the V gene TRBV6-5; 8 positions match TRBD1. Germline CDR1 MNHEY, CDR2 SVGAGI. The V and J ends lost 4 bases and 11 bases, in that order; junction bases with no gene match: 9. This CDR3 is built from 13 residues. As DNA, the CDR3 is TGTGCCAGCAGTTTCCGACAGGGGTTATGGGCTTTCTTT. It specifies CASSFRQGLWAFF.